The 21 T cell receptor beta chains below come from one sample, sequenced in a study of identical twins. MiXCR was run by TCRdb on the 5' RACE reads, yielding one entry per CDR3 protein. The data contain around 1.7 million distinct CDR3 sequences, under 35% of them singletons. Sequenced sample: cord blood. The origin of the receptors is a newborn girl in good health.

The chain uses TRBV5-1 and TRBJ2-1; no definite D call. Trimming took 0 bases from V and 4 from J, leaving 14 bases between them. CDR1 SGHRS and CDR2 YFSETQ come from the germline V gene. This CDR3 region has 16 residues. CDR3 in DNA: TGCGCCAGCAGCTTGGAGTCGGTAGCCTCTTACAATGAGCAGTTCTTC. It codes for CASSLESVASYNEQFF.

CDR3 region: CSARELTSSDTQYF. The CDR3, as DNA: TGCAGTGCTAGAGAGCTCACGAGCTCAGATACGCAGTATTTT. The chain joins TRBV20-1 to TRBJ2-3, with D uncertain. The ends were cut back, 0 bases at V and 4 bases at J, with 11 bases in the middle. The CDR3 length is 14 residues. Looked up from germline, CDR1 is DFQATT and CDR2 is SNEGSKA (reference sequence).

A single count supports this clonotype. The V call is TRBV5-1, the J call TRBJ2-2; D remains unclear. From germline, CDR1 is SGHRS and CDR2 YFSETQ. CDR3 length equals 14 residues. V was pared by 4 bases and J by 4 bases, with 11 bases between. The CDR3, as DNA: TGCGCCAGCAGCCCCCTCCCTCCCACCGGGGAGCTGTTTTTT. Its protein product is CASSPLPPTGELFF.

This clonotype showed up many times. V is TRBV3-1 and J is TRBJ2-5; the D is unclear. Germline V lookup: CDR1 LGHDT, CDR2 YNNKEL (reference sequence). The ends were cut back, 1 base at V and 0 bases at J, with 6 bases in the middle. This CDR3 comprises 14 residues. The CDR3 coding sequence is TGTGCCAGCAGCCAAGGACTGTACCAAGAGACCCAGTACTTC. It yields the protein CASSQGLYQETQYF.

This clonotype was observed at least ten times. The V and J genes are TRBV13 and TRBJ2-7; a possible D gene is TRBD2 (5 bases). Germline loops: CDR1 PRHDT, CDR2 FYEKMQ (reference sequence). CDR3 length: 12 amino acids. V was clipped by 8 bases and J by 1 base, with 9 bases between them. CDR3 bases: TGTGCCAGCGCGGGTCCTTCCTACGAGCAGTACTTC. Translated: CASAGPSYEQYF.

CDR3 bases: TGTGCCAGCAGCACGGGACTAGCGGGTGGAGCCAAAAACATTCAGTACTTC. Translating gives CASSTGLAGGAKNIQYF. The chain combines TRBV27 with TRBJ2-4; TRBD2 matches at 12 bases. CDR1 is MNHEY and CDR2 is SMNVEV in the germline V gene (reference sequence). Losses at the gene ends were 6 bases for V and 0 bases for J; bases not matched to a gene: 6. The CDR3 is 17 residues long.

CDR3 region: CARTLDTYHSGYTF. CDR3 bases: TGTGCCCGCACCCTCGACACATACCATTCTGGCTACACCTTC. The chain couples TRBV30 to TRBJ1-2; D ambiguous. The germline V and J ends were trimmed by 8 bases and 7 bases, with 23 bases remaining between them. CDR3 length equals 14 residues. Germline lookup yields CDR1 GTSNPN and CDR2 SVGIG (reference sequence).

Points on this clonotype: Here the CDR3 omits its conserved ending phenylalanine or tryptophan, so a read error is the likely source. The chain couples TRBV7-9 to TRBJ2-4; TRBD2 agrees at 12 bases. Trimming removed 2 bases from V and 7 bases from J; junction bases left unmatched: 0. Germline V gene lookup returns CDR1 SEHNR and CDR2 FQNEAQ (reference sequence). CDR3 length: 14 residues. Written as DNA, the CDR3 is TGTGCCAGCAGCTTACTAGCGGGAGGGAACATTCAGTACTCC. This translates into CASSLLAGGNIQYS.

The chain combines TRBV10-3 with TRBJ2-1; 16 nucleotides line up with TRBD2. Germline trimming cut 4 bases from V and 3 bases from J; bases unmatched to any gene: 12. CDR3 length: 20 amino acids. The germline gives CDR1 ENHRY, CDR2 SYGVKD. The CDR3 nucleotides are TGTGCCATCAGTGCTCACCCGGGACTAGCGGGAGGGGACCGCTACAATGAGCAGTTCTTC. Its translation is CAISAHPGLAGGDRYNEQFF.

The chain couples TRBV9 to TRBJ2-3, with TRBD2 matching over 8 bases. The length of the CDR3 is 17 residues. Trimming took 1 base from V and 6 from J; bases not matched to a gene: 13. From germline, CDR1 is SGDLS and CDR2 YYNGEE. The CDR3 here is CASSVKGVAGLWDTQYF. In DNA form, the CDR3 reads TGTGCCAGCAGCGTAAAGGGCGTAGCGGGGCTTTGGGATACGCAGTATTTT.

This chain uses TRBV5-6 with TRBJ2-3; 9 bases are shared with TRBD2. Trimming took 0 bases from V and 3 from J; bases not matched to a gene: 8. There are 17 residues in the CDR3. Germline V gene sequence: CDR1 SGHDT, CDR2 YYEEEE. CDR3 in DNA: TGTGCCAGCAGCTTGGCCGGCGTAGCGGGAGTGACAGATACGCAGTATTTT. This translates into CASSLAGVAGVTDTQYF.

This clonotype was detected many times. The rearrangement joins TRBV11-2 to TRBJ2-7, with 9 nucleotides matching TRBD2. V shed 5 bases and J 4 bases; nucleotides not matched to a gene: 6. The CDR3 sequence is 14 residues long. Germline V gene sequence: CDR1 SGHAT, CDR2 FQNNGV. The CDR3 DNA is TGTGCCAGCAGCCCCTCGGGACTAGCTTACGAGCAGTACTTC. The encoded protein is CASSPSGLAYEQYF.

This clonotype was counted at least ten times. The V and J genes are TRBV28 and TRBJ2-1; D gene uncertain. The V end was cut by 6 bases, the J end by 1 base, with 7 bases between. The CDR3 runs to 13 residues. The germline gives CDR1 MDHEN, CDR2 SYDVKM. DNA of the CDR3: TGTGCCAGCAGGACAAAATCCTACAATGAGCAGTTCTTC. This encodes CASRTKSYNEQFF.

V and J are TRBV20-1 and TRBJ2-4; D possibly corresponds to TRBD2 (5 bases). CDR1 and CDR2 (germline): DFQATT, SNEGSKA (reference sequence). V dropped 0 bases and J dropped 8 bases, with 11 bases sitting between them. The CDR3 consists of 13 residues. CDR3 coding DNA: TGCAGTGCTAGAGACACTAGGAACGACATTCAGTACTTC. Translation gives CSARDTRNDIQYF.

The chain recombines TRBV20-1 with TRBJ1-5; 7 nucleotides line up with TRBD1. The CDR3 runs to 15 residues. Germline CDR1 and CDR2: DFQATT and SNEGSKA (reference sequence). Trimming cost V 4 bases and J 4 bases; bases outside gene matches: 10. The DNA of the CDR3 is TGCAGTGCTACCACAGGGGTACCGGGAAATCAGCCCCAGCATTTT. It encodes CSATTGVPGNQPQHF.

The rearrangement links TRBV25-1 to TRBJ1-1; 7 bases agree with TRBD1. V lost 4 bases and J lost 0; bases outside the gene matches: 5. CDR1 is MGHDK and CDR2 is SYGVNS in the germline V gene. CDR3 length: 15 amino acids. As DNA, the CDR3 is TGTGCCAGCAGTGGGGCAGGGGGGATGAACACTGAAGCTTTCTTT. Translation gives CASSGAGGMNTEAFF. The full variable domain, in which reference TRBV25-1 and TRBJ1-1 provide the parts outside the CDR3, is EADIYQTPRYLVIGTGKKITLECSQTMGHDKMYWYQQDPGMELHLIHYSYGVNSTEKGDLSSESTVSRIRTEHFPLTLESARPSHTSQYLCASSGAGGMNTEAFFGQGTRLTVV.

This chain joins TRBV27 and TRBJ1-6, with TRBD1 matching 9 bases. In germline, CDR1 is MNHEY, CDR2 SMNVEV (reference sequence). This CDR3 comprises 15 residues. The trim removed 6 bases at V and 5 bases at J, leaving 5 bases unmatched. CDR3 loop: CASSSGTGNNSPLHF. CDR3 bases: TGTGCCAGCAGCTCCGGGACAGGGAATAATTCACCCCTCCACTTT.

The V and J genes are TRBV20-1 and TRBJ1-6; D unresolved. V was shortened by 0 bases and J by 7 bases, with 13 bases between the two germline ends. Germline V lookup: CDR1 DFQATT, CDR2 SNEGSKA (reference sequence). The CDR3 runs 15 residues. CDR3 protein: CSARDRPQPNSPLHF. The CDR3 nucleotides read TGCAGTGCTAGAGATCGCCCGCAGCCGAATTCACCCCTCCACTTT.

This clonotype has more than one count but fewer than ten. The gene calls are TRBV10-3 and TRBJ2-1, with TRBD2 as a possible D gene (6 bases). This CDR3 contains 10 residues. Trimming left V 8 bases short and J 11 bases short, with 10 bases between. Germline V gene sequence: CDR1 ENHRY, CDR2 SYGVKD. CDR3 nucleotides: TGTGCCATCGGCACTAGCCAGCAGTTCTTC. Protein product: CAIGTSQQFF.

This clonotype has just a few counts. CDR3 sequence reads: CATAAALIGTDTQYF. In DNA form, the CDR3 reads TGTGCCACGGCCGCCGCTTTGATAGGGACAGATACGCAGTATTTT. The rearrangement links TRBV10-3 to TRBJ2-3; D unclear. Germline values: CDR1 ENHRY, CDR2 SYGVKD. V lost 10 bases and J lost 3, with 20 bases in between. The CDR3 has 15 residues.

The chain carries TRBV9 and TRBJ2-4; D might be TRBD1 (7 bases). V lost 2 bases to trimming and J lost 1 base, with 10 bases between them. The CDR3 sequence is 15 residues long. CDR1 is SGDLS and CDR2 is YYNGEE in the germline V gene. This CDR3 reads CASSVGGQAKNIQYF. Here the CDR3 DNA reads TGTGCCAGCAGCGTCGGGGGACAGGCCAAAAACATTCAGTACTTC.